This T cell receptor (beta chain) was recorded in a study of OX40 agonist ivuxolimab in advanced cancers. For the study at large: The mean age was approximately 56 years, ranging from 23 to 79, with around four fifths of participants male. People who had prior anti-PD-1, anti-PD-L1 or anti-CTLA-4 therapy could take part, and around 39% had some.

Sampling times: baseline, cycle 4 day 1, cycle 7 day 1. Repertoires were generated with immunoSEQ multiplex PCR, while TCRdb's copy carries only in-frame clones and drops some. The sample has some 90,000 clones, 70% to 90% seen once. The TCR originated in an adult with an advanced solid tumor such as melanoma, head and neck, liver or kidney cancer. The material sequenced was CD4+ or CD8+ T cells sorted from blood, taken in a trial of the OX40 agonist ivuxolimab.

CDR3 nucleotide sequence: TGTGCCAGCAGCTTTGGAGCGTCAGGATTGGACATTCAGTACTTC. Translation: CASSFGASGLDIQYF. This chain joins TRBV7-2 and TRBJ2-4; no clear D gene. The CDR3 length is 15 residues. The V end lost 3 bases, the J end lost 8 bases, and 17 bases lay between the germline ends. Germline CDR1 reads SGHTA; CDR2 reads FQGNSA.